These T cell receptor beta chains were read from a single sample in a study of blood T cell repertoires in COVID-19. Sequencing used immunoSEQ multiplex PCR; TCRdb keeps in-frame clones, though not all of them. The table shows 60,000 to 65,000 clones, with 90% occurring only once. Sequenced input: peripheral blood. The receptors stem from a human donor with active COVID-19. The donor label of this sample is uncertain. The conserved cysteine and the conserved F or W are not part of the CDR3 here.

J gene: TRBJ2-5; V gene: TRBV9; CDR3 protein: ASTRGRGAREETQY
J gene: TRBJ1-5; V gene: TRBV7-2; CDR3 protein: ASSLTGPGNQPQH
J gene: TRBJ2-3; V gene: TRBV4-1; CDR3 protein: ASSQGGFSTDTQY
J gene: TRBJ2-7; V gene: TRBV5-1; CDR3 protein: ASSSPTGVGEQY
J gene: TRBJ1-5; V gene: TRBV5-6; CDR3 protein: ASSFGGIQPQH
J gene: TRBJ2-2; V gene: TRBV19; CDR3 protein: ASSIDSETANTGELF
J gene: TRBJ1-2; V gene: TRBV7-2; CDR3 protein: ASSQGGTAKYGYT
J gene: TRBJ2-7; V gene: TRBV18; CDR3 protein: ASSPDRVREQY
J gene: TRBJ2-2; V gene: TRBV4-3; CDR3 protein: ASSPGVPNTGELF
J gene: TRBJ2-7; V gene: TRBV2; CDR3 protein: ASWVDRGNYEQY
J gene: TRBJ2-1; V gene: TRBV5-1; CDR3 protein: ASSLGTSGGLYNEQF
J gene: TRBJ2-7; V gene: TRBV28; CDR3 protein: ASSFGGLYEQY
J gene: TRBJ2-7; V gene: TRBV6-5; CDR3 protein: ASTLRTGGREQY
J gene: TRBJ2-5; V gene: TRBV19; CDR3 protein: ASKGTGIETQY
J gene: TRBJ1-1; V gene: TRBV29-1; CDR3 protein: SVEWDRGTYEAF
J gene: TRBJ2-7; V gene: TRBV5-6; CDR3 protein: ASSLASTYEQY
J gene: TRBJ2-7; V gene: TRBV21-1; CDR3 protein: ASSTQGDRTYEQY
J gene: TRBJ2-5; V gene: TRBV9; CDR3 protein: ASSPRLAGGQETQY
J gene: TRBJ2-7; V gene: TRBV27; CDR3 protein: ASSLKTSGSSEQY
J gene: TRBJ2-7; V gene: TRBV7-6; CDR3 protein: ASSLASGVGNEQY
J gene: TRBJ2-1; V gene: TRBV5-8; CDR3 protein: ASSPRVLAF
J gene: TRBJ1-1; V gene: TRBV19; CDR3 protein: ASSARVENTEAF
J gene: TRBJ2-7; V gene: TRBV30; CDR3 protein: AWSSSGGEQY
J gene: TRBJ2-3; V gene: TRBV10-3; CDR3 protein: AISRQGPSPDTQY
J gene: TRBJ2-3; V gene: TRBV2; CDR3 protein: ASSAISGGLSSTDTQY
J gene: TRBJ2-1; V gene: TRBV7-2; CDR3 protein: ASSLDGLATINEQF
J gene: TRBJ1-2; V gene: TRBV7-2; CDR3 protein: ASSLTEFGYT
J gene: TRBJ1-1; V gene: TRBV28; CDR3 protein: ASSGPGNTEAF
J gene: TRBJ2-7; V gene: TRBV6-5; CDR3 protein: ASFGQASYEQY
J gene: TRBJ2-3; V gene: TRBV6-1; CDR3 protein: ASSESGGLTDTQY
J gene: TRBJ2-3; V gene: TRBV19; CDR3 protein: ASSMQGARTDTQY
J gene: TRBJ1-5; V gene: TRBV4-3; CDR3 protein: ASSPGPQVYQPQH
J gene: TRBJ2-2; V gene: TRBV15; CDR3 protein: ATSTGLAGVFGELF
J gene: TRBJ1-4; V gene: TRBV5-6; CDR3 protein: ASSLFRMRNEKLF
J gene: TRBJ2-3; V gene: TRBV10-3; CDR3 protein: AISETARERKNTQY
J gene: TRBJ1-6; V gene: TRBV5-1; CDR3 protein: ASSLEHINSPLH
J gene: TRBJ2-3; V gene: TRBV7-9; CDR3 protein: ASSLLPSGIKADTQY
J gene: TRBJ1-1; V gene: TRBV5-6; CDR3 protein: ASSARDRLAF
J gene: TRBJ2-2; V gene: TRBV7-3; CDR3 protein: ASSLTDTGELF
J gene: TRBJ1-5; V gene: TRBV6-2/TRBV6-3; CDR3 protein: ASSRGAGGPWSNQPQH
J gene: TRBJ2-2; V gene: TRBV27; CDR3 protein: ASSSTQGAGELF
J gene: TRBJ2-3; V gene: TRBV6-5; CDR3 protein: ASSLTGGRTDTQY
J gene: TRBJ1-6; V gene: TRBV30; CDR3 protein: AWSPTSSPLH
J gene: TRBJ2-3; V gene: TRBV3-1/TRBV3-2; CDR3 protein: ASSQAGLNTQY
J gene: TRBJ2-1; V gene: TRBV28; CDR3 protein: VTDSSSYNEQF
J gene: TRBJ1-6; V gene: TRBV4-3; CDR3 protein: ASSQDSAGSPLH
J gene: TRBJ2-3; V gene: TRBV20-1; CDR3 protein: SASSGTSRTDTQY
J gene: TRBJ2-3; V gene: TRBV18; CDR3 protein: ASSPQDGDTQY
J gene: TRBJ2-1; V gene: TRBV19; CDR3 protein: ASSIPLAGGYEQF
J gene: TRBJ2-5; V gene: TRBV28; CDR3 protein: ASSLGQGWETQY
J gene: TRBJ1-1; V gene: TRBV11-2; CDR3 protein: ASSLGGQTEAF
J gene: TRBJ2-2; V gene: TRBV7-2; CDR3 protein: ASSLSGGNTGELF